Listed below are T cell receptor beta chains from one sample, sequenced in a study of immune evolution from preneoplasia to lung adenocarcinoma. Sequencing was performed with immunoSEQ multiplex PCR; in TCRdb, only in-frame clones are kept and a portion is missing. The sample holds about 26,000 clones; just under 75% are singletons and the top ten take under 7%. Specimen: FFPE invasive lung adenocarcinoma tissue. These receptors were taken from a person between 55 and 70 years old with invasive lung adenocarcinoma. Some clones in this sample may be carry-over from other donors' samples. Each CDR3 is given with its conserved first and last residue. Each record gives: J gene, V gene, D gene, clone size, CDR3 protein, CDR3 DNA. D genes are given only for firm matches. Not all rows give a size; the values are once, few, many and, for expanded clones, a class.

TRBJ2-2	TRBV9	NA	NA	CASSENPLTGELFF	TGTGCCAGCAGCGAGAATCCTCTAACCGGGGAGCTGTTTTTT
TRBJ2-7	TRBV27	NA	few	CASSLFRGAYEQYF	TGTGCCAGCAGTTTATTCAGGGGCGCCTACGAGCAGTACTTC
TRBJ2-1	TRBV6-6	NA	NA	CASKGGVNEQFF	TGTGCCAGCAAAGGAGGGGTGAATGAGCAGTTCTTC
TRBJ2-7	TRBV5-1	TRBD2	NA	CASSWDGGYGEQYF	TGCGCCAGCAGCTGGGACGGGGGGTACGGCGAGCAGTACTTC
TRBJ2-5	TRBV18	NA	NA	CASSPPSPQETQYF	TGTGCCAGCTCACCCCCCTCACCGCAAGAGACCCAGTACTTC
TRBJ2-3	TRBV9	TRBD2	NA	CASSVLAGVGGTDTQYF	TGTGCCAGCAGCGTACTAGCGGGAGTTGGCGGCACAGATACGCAGTATTTT
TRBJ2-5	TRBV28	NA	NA	CASSFSWTAQETQYF	TGTGCCAGCAGTTTTAGTTGGACAGCCCAAGAGACCCAGTACTTC
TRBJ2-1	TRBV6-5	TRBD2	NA	CASRLGLALYNEQFF	TGTGCCAGCAGGCTGGGACTAGCGCTGTACAATGAGCAGTTCTTC
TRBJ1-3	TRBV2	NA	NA	CASRWTLVPSGNTIYF	TGTGCCAGCAGATGGACTCTCGTTCCGTCTGGAAACACCATATATTTT
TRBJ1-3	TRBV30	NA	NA	CAWSVAEASGNTIYF	TGTGCCTGGAGTGTAGCGGAGGCATCTGGAAACACCATATATTTT
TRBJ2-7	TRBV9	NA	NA	CASSASGTAYEQYF	TGTGCCAGCAGCGCATCCGGGACGGCCTACGAGCAGTACTTC
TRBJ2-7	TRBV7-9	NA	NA	CASSPGDTAYEQYF	TGTGCCAGCAGCCCCGGGGATACAGCCTACGAGCAGTACTTC
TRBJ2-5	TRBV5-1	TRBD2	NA	CASSLQLAGVEETQYF	TGCGCCAGCAGCCTTCAACTAGCGGGAGTAGAGGAGACCCAGTACTTC
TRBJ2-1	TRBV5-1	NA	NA	CASSLGLASNEQFF	TGCGCCAGCAGCTTGGGGCTAGCGTCGAATGAGCAGTTCTTC
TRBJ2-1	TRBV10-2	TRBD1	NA	CASSETGTVTNEQFF	TGCGCCAGCAGCGAAACCGGGACAGTCACAAATGAGCAGTTCTTC
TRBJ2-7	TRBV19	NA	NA	CASKWKATEAYEQYF	TGTGCCAGCAAATGGAAGGCGACAGAGGCCTACGAGCAGTACTTC
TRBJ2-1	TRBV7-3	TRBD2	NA	CASSLSKLAGGDYNEQFF	TGTGCCAGCAGCTTATCAAAACTAGCGGGGGGAGATTACAATGAGCAGTTCTTC
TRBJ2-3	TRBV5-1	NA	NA	CASSLGSTDTQYF	TGCGCCAGCAGCTTGGGATCCACAGATACGCAGTATTTT
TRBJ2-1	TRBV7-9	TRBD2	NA	CASSLLELARNNEQFF	TGTGCCAGCAGCTTACTGGAACTAGCGAGAAACAATGAGCAGTTCTTC
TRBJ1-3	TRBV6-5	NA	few	CASTGAAGNTIYF	TGTGCCAGCACCGGCGCTGCTGGAAACACCATATATTTT
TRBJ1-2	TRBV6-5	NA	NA	CASSYSGSRTYGYTF	TGTGCCAGCAGTTACTCGGGCAGCCGCACGTATGGCTACACCTTC
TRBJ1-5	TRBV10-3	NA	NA	CAISGAENQPQHF	TGTGCCATCAGTGGGGCAGAGAATCAGCCCCAGCATTTT
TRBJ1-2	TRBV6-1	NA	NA	CASATYFPSTVGYTF	TGTGCCAGCGCTACCTATTTTCCTTCTACCGTAGGCTACACCTTC
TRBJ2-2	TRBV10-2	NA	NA	CASSAQAENTGELFF	TGCGCCAGCAGTGCTCAAGCGGAGAACACCGGGGAGCTGTTTTTT
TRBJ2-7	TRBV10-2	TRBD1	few	CASSEGTGGRSYEQYF	TGCGCCAGCAGTGAGGGAACAGGGGGACGCTCCTACGAGCAGTACTTC
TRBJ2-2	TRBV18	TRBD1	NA	CASSPRTGRIGELFF	TGTGCCAGCTCACCCCGGACAGGGCGGATCGGGGAGCTGTTTTTT
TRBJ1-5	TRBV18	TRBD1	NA	CASSRQGPSGQPQHF	TGTGCCAGCTCACGACAGGGTCCATCGGGACAGCCCCAGCATTTT
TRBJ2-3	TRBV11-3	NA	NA	CASSFPWNTQYF	TGTGCCAGCAGCTTCCCTTGGAATACGCAGTATTTT
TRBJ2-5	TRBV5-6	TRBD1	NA	CASTRTGRLGETQYF	TGTGCCAGCACCCGGACAGGGCGCTTAGGGGAGACCCAGTACTTC
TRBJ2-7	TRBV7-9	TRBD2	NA	CASSLGTSGSLYEQYF	TGTGCCAGCAGCTTAGGGACTAGCGGGAGTCTGTACGAGCAGTACTTC
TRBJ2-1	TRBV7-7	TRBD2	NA	CASSPGLAGVNEQFF	TGTGCCAGCAGCCCGGGACTAGCGGGAGTAAATGAGCAGTTCTTC
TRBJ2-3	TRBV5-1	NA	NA	CASSFVQGMEDTQYF	TGCGCCAGCAGCTTCGTCCAGGGCATGGAAGATACGCAGTATTTT
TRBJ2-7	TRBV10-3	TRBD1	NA	CASRLGQGTYEQYF	TGTGCCAGCAGGTTGGGACAGGGGACGTACGAGCAGTACTTC
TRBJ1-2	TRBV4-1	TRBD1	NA	CASSLRTGLGYGYTF	TGCGCCAGCAGCCTCAGGACAGGTTTAGGGTATGGCTACACCTTC
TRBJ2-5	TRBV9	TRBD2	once	CASSVAAGGQETQYF	TGTGCCAGCAGCGTAGCAGCGGGGGGACAAGAGACCCAGTACTTC
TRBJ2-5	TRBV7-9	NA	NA	CASSLVVPGTQYF	TGTGCCAGCAGCTTAGTTGTTCCAGGGACCCAGTACTTC
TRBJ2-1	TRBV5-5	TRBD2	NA	CASSLRLAVGGSYNEQFF	TGTGCCAGCAGCTTGCGACTAGCGGTGGGGGGCTCCTACAATGAGCAGTTCTTC
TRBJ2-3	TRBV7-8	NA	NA	CASSLAWGGMGADTQYF	TGTGCCAGCAGCTTAGCGTGGGGCGGGATGGGCGCAGATACGCAGTATTTT
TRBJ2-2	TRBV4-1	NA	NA	CASSQDGGWGADTGELFF	TGCGCCAGCAGCCAAGACGGTGGATGGGGGGCCGACACCGGGGAGCTGTTTTTT
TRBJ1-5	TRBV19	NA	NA	CASSIRDLQPQHF	TGTGCCAGTAGTATTAGGGATCTTCAGCCCCAGCATTTT
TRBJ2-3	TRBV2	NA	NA	CASTRADTQYF	TGTGCCAGCACCCGGGCAGATACGCAGTATTTT
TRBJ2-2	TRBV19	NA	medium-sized	CASSMGSGELFF	TGTGCCAGTAGTATGGGGAGCGGGGAGCTGTTTTTT
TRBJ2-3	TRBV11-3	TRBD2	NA	CASSPLPGLAGTDTQYF	TGTGCCAGCAGCCCCTTGCCTGGACTAGCAGGCACAGATACGCAGTATTTT
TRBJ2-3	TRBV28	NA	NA	CASSRPSTDTQYF	TGTGCCAGCAGTAGACCTAGCACAGATACGCAGTATTTT
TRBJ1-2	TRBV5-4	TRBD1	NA	CASSPGGTGIGYTF	TGTGCCAGCAGCCCCGGGGGGACAGGGATCGGCTACACCTTC
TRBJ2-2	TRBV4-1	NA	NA	CASSHSQGTGELFF	TGCGCCAGCAGCCACTCCCAGGGTACCGGGGAGCTGTTTTTT
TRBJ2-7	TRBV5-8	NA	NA	CASSLRLLSSYEQYF	TGTGCCAGCAGCTTGCGACTCCTGAGCTCCTACGAGCAGTACTTC
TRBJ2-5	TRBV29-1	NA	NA	CSADSSRETQYF	TGCAGCGCTGACAGTTCCAGAGAGACCCAGTACTTC
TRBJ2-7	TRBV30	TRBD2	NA	CAWTRTSGRRSSYEQYF	TGTGCCTGGACTAGGACTAGCGGGAGAAGAAGCTCCTACGAGCAGTACTTC
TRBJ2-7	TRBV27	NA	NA	CASSFSGGSYEQYF	TGTGCCAGCAGCTTCTCAGGTGGCTCCTACGAGCAGTACTTC
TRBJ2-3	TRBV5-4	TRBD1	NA	CASSIRQGSTDTQYF	TGTGCCAGCAGCATCAGACAGGGTAGCACAGATACGCAGTATTTT